This is a list of T cell receptor beta chains from one sample in a study of cytotoxic CD8 clonotypes in ibrutinib-treated CLL. Only in-frame clones appear in the TCRdb table, and some are missing; sequencing was by immunoSEQ multiplex PCR. The table shows roughly 250,000 clones, with less than 75% occurring only once. Sample: PBMCs, taken after 24 months of ibrutinib treatment. The source of these receptors is a human donor with chronic lymphocytic leukemia. The CDR3 runs from the conserved cysteine through the conserved F or W. A D gene is named only where the DNA matches it firmly. The size entry is marked missing in some rows and otherwise reads once, few, many or a size class.

CDR3 protein: CASGLGWGPQYF; CDR3 DNA: TGTGCTAGTGGTTTGGGGTGGGGGCCGCAGTACTTC; V gene: TRBV12-5; D gene: NA; clone size: NA; J gene: TRBJ2-7
CDR3 protein: CASSPRRDLDYEQYF; CDR3 DNA: TGTGCCAGCAGCCCAAGGAGGGACTTAGACTACGAGCAGTACTTC; V gene: TRBV5-6; D gene: NA; clone size: NA; J gene: TRBJ2-7
CDR3 protein: CASHSSYEQYF; CDR3 DNA: TGTGCCAGCCATAGCTCCTACGAGCAGTACTTC; V gene: TRBV6-1; D gene: NA; clone size: few; J gene: TRBJ2-7
CDR3 protein: CASSLMSSESDTQYF; CDR3 DNA: TGCGCCAGCAGCTTGATGTCTAGCGAATCAGATACGCAGTATTTT; V gene: TRBV5-1; D gene: NA; clone size: NA; J gene: TRBJ2-3
CDR3 protein: CASSLGSLYNEQFF; CDR3 DNA: TGTGCCAGCAGCTTAGGGTCTCTGTACAATGAGCAGTTCTTC; V gene: TRBV11-2; D gene: NA; clone size: NA; J gene: TRBJ2-1
CDR3 protein: CSVDLNEQFF; CDR3 DNA: TGCAGCGTTGACCTAAATGAGCAGTTCTTC; V gene: TRBV29-1; D gene: NA; clone size: few; J gene: TRBJ2-1
CDR3 protein: CASSRKGQGAVNYGYTF; CDR3 DNA: TGTGCCAGTAGCCGAAAAGGACAGGGGGCGGTTAACTATGGCTACACCTTC; V gene: TRBV19; D gene: TRBD1; clone size: NA; J gene: TRBJ1-2
CDR3 protein: CASSTTGLYEQYF; CDR3 DNA: TGTGCCAGCAGTACGACAGGTCTCTACGAGCAGTACTTC; V gene: TRBV27; D gene: NA; clone size: NA; J gene: TRBJ2-7
CDR3 protein: CASSVRRETDEQFF; CDR3 DNA: TGTGCCAGCAGCGTAAGGCGGGAGACGGATGAGCAGTTCTTC; V gene: TRBV9; D gene: TRBD2; clone size: NA; J gene: TRBJ2-1
CDR3 protein: CASSPSIINEKLFF; CDR3 DNA: TGTGCCAGCAGCCCGTCAATCATCAATGAAAAACTGTTTTTT; V gene: TRBV9; D gene: NA; clone size: few; J gene: TRBJ1-4
CDR3 protein: CASSLRISQGLGYEQYF; CDR3 DNA: TGTGCCAGCAGCTTAAGAATATCGCAGGGGCTGGGGTACGAGCAGTACTTC; V gene: TRBV7-2; D gene: NA; clone size: NA; J gene: TRBJ2-7
CDR3 protein: CASSLDRGPIKPQHF; CDR3 DNA: TGTGCCAGCAGCCTAGACAGGGGCCCGATTAAGCCCCAGCATTTT; V gene: TRBV7-9; D gene: TRBD1; clone size: NA; J gene: TRBJ1-5
CDR3 protein: CASTLTASYEQYF; CDR3 DNA: TGTGCCAGCACCTTGACAGCCTCCTACGAGCAGTACTTC; V gene: TRBV7-2; D gene: NA; clone size: NA; J gene: TRBJ2-7
CDR3 protein: CASSLGRVSYNEQFF; CDR3 DNA: TGTGCCAGCAGCTTGGGGCGGGTTTCCTACAATGAGCAGTTCTTC; V gene: TRBV5-8; D gene: NA; clone size: NA; J gene: TRBJ2-1
CDR3 protein: CASSPSGTSEETQYF; CDR3 DNA: TGTGCCAGCAGCCCTAGCGGGACCTCCGAGGAGACCCAGTACTTC; V gene: TRBV7-3; D gene: TRBD2; clone size: NA; J gene: TRBJ2-5
CDR3 protein: CASSFPSGGGFYEQYF; CDR3 DNA: TGTGCCAGCAGTTTCCCCTCGGGGGGCGGATTTTACGAGCAGTACTTC; V gene: TRBV27; D gene: NA; clone size: NA; J gene: TRBJ2-7
CDR3 protein: CASSLQGDTQYF; CDR3 DNA: TGTGCCAGCAGCCTACAAGGGGATACGCAGTATTTT; V gene: TRBV11-3; D gene: NA; clone size: NA; J gene: TRBJ2-3
CDR3 protein: CASSQGAYEQYF; CDR3 DNA: TGCGCCAGCAGCCAGGGGGCCTACGAGCAGTACTTC; V gene: TRBV5-1; D gene: TRBD1; clone size: once; J gene: TRBJ2-7
CDR3 protein: CASSTYQMGTSYPGELFF; CDR3 DNA: TGTGCCAGTAGTACCTACCAGATGGGAACCTCATATCCCGGGGAGCTGTTTTTT; V gene: TRBV19; D gene: NA; clone size: NA; J gene: TRBJ2-2
CDR3 protein: CAISLPTPNHEQYF; CDR3 DNA: TGTGCCATCAGTCTACCAACCCCGAACCACGAGCAGTACTTC; V gene: TRBV10-3; D gene: NA; clone size: NA; J gene: TRBJ2-7
CDR3 protein: CASSGSGSFYNEQFF; CDR3 DNA: TGTGCCAGTAGTGGGAGCGGGAGTTTCTACAATGAGCAGTTCTTC; V gene: TRBV19; D gene: TRBD2; clone size: NA; J gene: TRBJ2-1
CDR3 protein: CASSTPGTADQPQHF; CDR3 DNA: TGTGCCAGCAGTACCCCCGGGACAGCCGATCAGCCCCAGCATTTT; V gene: TRBV25-1; D gene: TRBD1; clone size: NA; J gene: TRBJ1-5
CDR3 protein: CASRSRGREGQPQHF; CDR3 DNA: TGTGCCAGTAGATCCAGGGGCAGGGAGGGTCAGCCCCAGCATTTT; V gene: TRBV19; D gene: NA; clone size: NA; J gene: TRBJ1-5
CDR3 protein: CASKTRGREATQYF; CDR3 DNA: TGCGCCAGCAAAACCAGGGGGAGGGAAGCGACCCAGTACTTC; V gene: TRBV10-2; D gene: NA; clone size: once; J gene: TRBJ2-5
CDR3 protein: CASRQGENEKLFF; CDR3 DNA: TGTGCCAGCAGACAGGGAGAAAATGAAAAACTGTTTTTT; V gene: TRBV7-9; D gene: NA; clone size: NA; J gene: TRBJ1-4
CDR3 protein: CASSRGNQPQHF; CDR3 DNA: TGTGCCAGCAGCCGTGGGAATCAGCCCCAGCATTTT; V gene: TRBV28; D gene: NA; clone size: NA; J gene: TRBJ1-5
CDR3 protein: CASSGRLAGISEQFF; CDR3 DNA: TGCGCCAGCAGTGGCCGACTAGCGGGGATTAGTGAGCAGTTCTTC; V gene: TRBV5-1; D gene: TRBD2; clone size: NA; J gene: TRBJ2-1
CDR3 protein: CASSATGDSPNEQFF; CDR3 DNA: TGTGCCAGCAGCGCCACAGGGGATAGCCCCAATGAGCAGTTCTTC; V gene: TRBV9; D gene: TRBD1; clone size: once; J gene: TRBJ2-1
CDR3 protein: CASSVDRTSASSYNEQFF; CDR3 DNA: TGTGCCAGCAGCGTAGACCGGACTAGCGCCAGCTCCTACAATGAGCAGTTCTTC; V gene: TRBV9; D gene: TRBD2; clone size: NA; J gene: TRBJ2-1
CDR3 protein: CASSPPYEGDQPQHF; CDR3 DNA: TGTGCCAGCAGTCCTCCTTATGAGGGCGATCAGCCCCAGCATTTT; V gene: TRBV28; D gene: NA; clone size: NA; J gene: TRBJ1-5
CDR3 protein: CASSYSNTDTQYF; CDR3 DNA: TGTGCCAGCAGTTACTCGAACACAGATACGCAGTATTTT; V gene: TRBV6-5; D gene: NA; clone size: NA; J gene: TRBJ2-3
CDR3 protein: CVDNEQFF; CDR3 DNA: TGTGTGGACAATGAGCAGTTCTTC; V gene: TRBV5-4; D gene: NA; clone size: few; J gene: TRBJ2-1
CDR3 protein: CSASPDTEAFF; CDR3 DNA: TGCAGTGCTAGTCCGGACACTGAAGCTTTCTTT; V gene: TRBV20-1; D gene: NA; clone size: few; J gene: TRBJ1-1
CDR3 protein: CASSAPSGTGPYEQYF; CDR3 DNA: TGTGCCAGCAGCGCCCCCTCTGGGACAGGGCCCTACGAGCAGTACTTC; V gene: TRBV7-9; D gene: TRBD1; clone size: NA; J gene: TRBJ2-7
CDR3 protein: CASGLTGVGELFF; CDR3 DNA: TGTGCCAGCGGTTTAACGGGAGTCGGGGAGCTGTTTTTT; V gene: TRBV6-5; D gene: NA; clone size: few; J gene: TRBJ2-2
CDR3 protein: CASSPRRDSYEQYF; CDR3 DNA: TGTGCCAGCTCACCCCGGCGGGACTCCTACGAGCAGTACTTC; V gene: TRBV18; D gene: NA; clone size: few; J gene: TRBJ2-7
CDR3 protein: CASSTIVGTVANYGYTF; CDR3 DNA: TGTGCCAGCAGTACTATCGTAGGGACAGTAGCTAACTATGGCTACACCTTC; V gene: TRBV27; D gene: TRBD1; clone size: few; J gene: TRBJ1-2
CDR3 protein: CASTRPGGGYTF; CDR3 DNA: TGTGCCAGCACCCGGCCTGGCGGGGGCTACACCTTC; V gene: TRBV6-5; D gene: NA; clone size: NA; J gene: TRBJ1-2
CDR3 protein: CASSLGQEAETQYF; CDR3 DNA: TGTGCCAGCAGCTTAGGGCAGGAGGCTGAGACCCAGTACTTC; V gene: TRBV5-6; D gene: NA; clone size: NA; J gene: TRBJ2-5
CDR3 protein: CASSPPSALRYEQYF; CDR3 DNA: TGTGCCAGCAGTCCCCCGTCAGCGCTTCGATACGAGCAGTACTTC; V gene: TRBV28; D gene: NA; clone size: NA; J gene: TRBJ2-7
CDR3 protein: CAWTLSGSQFF; CDR3 DNA: TGTGCCTGGACCCTTAGCGGGAGTCAGTTCTTC; V gene: TRBV30; D gene: TRBD2; clone size: NA; J gene: TRBJ2-1
CDR3 protein: CASSEFGRWETQYF; CDR3 DNA: TGTGCCAGCAGTGAATTTGGCAGATGGGAGACCCAGTACTTC; V gene: TRBV25-1; D gene: NA; clone size: NA; J gene: TRBJ2-5
CDR3 protein: CASSQEGIGGDNEQFF; CDR3 DNA: TGCGCCAGCAGCCAAGAGGGTATTGGAGGAGACAATGAGCAGTTCTTC; V gene: TRBV4-1; D gene: NA; clone size: NA; J gene: TRBJ2-1
CDR3 protein: CASDSGTGHAEKLFF; CDR3 DNA: TGTGCCAGTGATTCCGGGACAGGGCATGCCGAAAAACTATTTTTT; V gene: TRBV19; D gene: TRBD1; clone size: once; J gene: TRBJ1-4
CDR3 protein: CASSETLRISNQPQHF; CDR3 DNA: TGTGCCAGCAGCGAAACCCTGAGAATTAGCAATCAGCCCCAGCATTTT; V gene: TRBV2; D gene: NA; clone size: NA; J gene: TRBJ1-5
CDR3 protein: CASSLGGNRPRWEKLFF; CDR3 DNA: TGTGCCAGCAGTTTGGGGGGGAACCGGCCACGTTGGGAAAAACTGTTTTTT; V gene: TRBV27; D gene: NA; clone size: NA; J gene: TRBJ1-4
CDR3 protein: CASTYDIGAREHGYTF; CDR3 DNA: TGTGCCAGCACCTACGATATTGGGGCCCGTGAGCATGGCTACACCTTC; V gene: TRBV28; D gene: NA; clone size: NA; J gene: TRBJ1-2
CDR3 protein: CASSLPGFLGYTF; CDR3 DNA: TGTGCCAGCAGCTTACCGGGATTTTTGGGCTACACCTTC; V gene: TRBV7-9; D gene: NA; clone size: NA; J gene: TRBJ1-2
CDR3 protein: CASSLAEVGEQYF; CDR3 DNA: TGTGCCAGCAGCCTGGCCGAGGTGGGCGAGCAGTACTTC; V gene: TRBV7-9; D gene: NA; clone size: NA; J gene: TRBJ2-7
CDR3 protein: CASSPAGAHEQYF; CDR3 DNA: TGTGCCAGCAGCCCCGCCGGGGCCCACGAGCAGTACTTC; V gene: TRBV13; D gene: NA; clone size: few; J gene: TRBJ2-7
CDR3 protein: CASRRGAGYGYTF; CDR3 DNA: TGTGCCAGCAGGAGGGGGGCGGGATATGGCTACACCTTC; V gene: TRBV28; D gene: NA; clone size: NA; J gene: TRBJ1-2
CDR3 protein: CASSFTSSGNEQFF; CDR3 DNA: TGTGCCAGCAGTTTCACCTCTAGCGGCAATGAGCAGTTCTTC; V gene: TRBV27; D gene: TRBD2; clone size: NA; J gene: TRBJ2-1
CDR3 protein: CAISDATLSSYEQYF; CDR3 DNA: TGTGCCATCAGTGACGCGACTTTGAGCTCCTACGAGCAGTACTTC; V gene: TRBV10-3; D gene: NA; clone size: NA; J gene: TRBJ2-7
CDR3 protein: CSVRQSYEQYF; CDR3 DNA: TGCAGCGTTAGACAAAGCTACGAGCAGTACTTC; V gene: TRBV29-1; D gene: NA; clone size: few; J gene: TRBJ2-7
CDR3 protein: CASSLGGNGYTF; CDR3 DNA: TGTGCCAGCAGCTTGGGAGGGAATGGCTACACCTTC; V gene: TRBV11-2; D gene: NA; clone size: NA; J gene: TRBJ1-2
CDR3 protein: CASSTSRGQPQHF; CDR3 DNA: TGTGCCAGCAGTACCTCGCGGGGTCAGCCCCAGCATTTT; V gene: TRBV27; D gene: NA; clone size: NA; J gene: TRBJ1-5
CDR3 protein: CASSRGLPVPDTQYF; CDR3 DNA: TGTGCCAGCAGCCGCGGGCTTCCCGTACCGGATACGCAGTATTTT; V gene: TRBV6-5; D gene: NA; clone size: NA; J gene: TRBJ2-3
CDR3 protein: CASSPAPSSYNEQFF; CDR3 DNA: TGTGCCAGCAGTCCGGCGCCAAGCTCCTACAATGAGCAGTTCTTC; V gene: TRBV27; D gene: NA; clone size: NA; J gene: TRBJ2-1
CDR3 protein: CASSQNPGQGSNEQFF; CDR3 DNA: TGTGCCAGCAGCCAAAACCCGGGACAGGGCTCCAATGAGCAGTTCTTC; V gene: TRBV5-6; D gene: TRBD1; clone size: NA; J gene: TRBJ2-1